The table lists the clone carrying this T cell receptor (beta chain) with a few counts. Its antigen remains unidentified. TCRdb ran MiXCR on the 5' RACE reads and lists one entry per CDR3 protein. Among some 500,000 distinct CDR3 sequences listed, approximately 15% were seen once. CDR3 length: 15 amino acids. Trimming at V came to 7 bases and at J to 2 bases, leaving 9 bases not matched to a gene. The germline gives CDR1 MDHEN, CDR2 SYDVKM. The sample originates from a study of identical twins. Whole-study results and caveats: There was more out-of-frame TCR alpha sharing in monozygotic twins than models estimated.

These data also featured in a second study, about yellow fever vaccine responses in identical twins.

The source is a woman aged 18-29 years in good health. This chain links TRBV28 with TRBJ2-7; 9 nucleotides line up with TRBD1. What was sequenced was CD4+ T cells sorted from blood. The CDR3 sequence is CASTYAGTGTYEQYF. For the CDR3, the DNA is TGTGCCAGCACATACGCCGGGACAGGGACCTACGAGCAGTACTTC.